These 5 T cell receptor beta chains originate from one sample sequenced in a study of early T cells in non-severe SARS-CoV-2 infection. TCRdb fed the 5' RACE reads into MiXCR, producing one record per CDR3 protein. The top ten clones hold 4.5% to 5.5% of a sample with about 48,000 distinct CDR3 sequences, roughly 5.7% of them seen once. The sample consisted of whole blood, taken at baseline. The receptors were sampled from an adult who was a healthcare worker with PCR-confirmed SARS-CoV-2 infection or an uninfected control (not recorded which).

The sample holds many counts of this clonotype. The rearrangement joins TRBV7-6 to TRBJ2-7; 16 bases map to TRBD2. The V and J ends lost 5 bases and 0 bases, in that order; junction bases with no gene match: 7. The CDR3 is 18 amino acids. Germline values: CDR1 SGHVS, CDR2 FNYEAQ. CDR3 region: CASSQGTSGRDYSYEQYF. For the CDR3, the DNA is TGTGCCAGCAGCCAAGGGACTAGCGGGAGGGACTACTCCTACGAGCAGTACTTC.

This clonotype appeared a few times. V gene TRBV20-1 combines with J gene TRBJ2-1; 13 bases map to TRBD2. The V gene's germline CDR1 is DFQATT and CDR2 SNEGSKA (reference sequence). The CDR3 loop spans 15 amino acids. J was trimmed by 6 bases and V by 6 bases; bases with no gene match: 8. CDR3 sequence reads: CSAWRGLAGPNEQFF. The CDR3 region has the DNA TGCAGTGCATGGAGGGGACTAGCGGGACCCAATGAGCAGTTCTTC.

At least ten counts were recorded for this clonotype. This chain uses TRBV29-1 with TRBJ2-5; 8 nucleotides line up with TRBD1. Germline lookup yields CDR1 SQVTM and CDR2 ANQGSEA. This CDR3 is built from 13 residues. V shed 3 bases and J 5 bases; nucleotides not matched to a gene: 5. CDR3 sequence: CSVDAGGWETQYF. CDR3 coding DNA: TGCAGCGTTGACGCAGGGGGCTGGGAGACCCAGTACTTC.

This chain connects TRBV5-1 to TRBJ2-3; possibly TRBD2 for D (6 bases). The V gene lost 0 bases and the J gene lost 4 bases, with 12 bases spanning the gap. CDR1 and CDR2 from the germline V gene are SGHRS and YFSETQ. This CDR3 comprises 15 residues. CDR3 in DNA: TGCGCCAGCAGCTTGGCGGGAGCGAGTGCAGATACGCAGTATTTT. Its translation: CASSLAGASADTQYF.

This clonotype was seen many times. The chain has TRBV20-1 and TRBJ1-5, with TRBD1 as a possible D gene (5 bases). Per the germline V gene, CDR1 is DFQATT and CDR2 is SNEGSKA (reference sequence). The CDR3 has 14 amino acids. V shed 3 bases and J shed 1 base, with 10 bases lying between them. The CDR3 is CSASEGRSNQPQHF. CDR3 sequence (DNA): TGCAGTGCTAGCGAGGGACGGAGCAATCAGCCCCAGCATTTT.